Below, 7 T cell receptor beta chains from the same sample are listed, as sequenced in a study of cytomegalovirus exposure and HLA in healthy donors. PCR involved 60 Vbeta and 13 Jbeta primers. Only in-frame clones appear in the TCRdb table, and some are missing; sequencing was by immunoSEQ multiplex PCR. The sample has 150,000 to 200,000 clones, 79% seen once. Sequenced sample: PBMCs. These receptors were taken from a woman aged 45-65 years in good health and CMV-seronegative.

This chain uses TRBV9 with TRBJ2-3; 8 bases map to TRBD1. Losses at the gene ends were 3 bases for V and 4 bases for J; bases not matched to a gene: 10. The CDR3 totals 16 residues. CDR1 is SGDLS and CDR2 is YYNGEE in the germline V gene. CDR3 residues: CASSGRTGKGSDTQYF. The CDR3 DNA reads TGTGCCAGCAGCGGTAGGACAGGGAAGGGGTCAGATACGCAGTATTTT.

The chain carries TRBV28 and TRBJ2-1; 11 bases agree with TRBD2. The CDR3 sequence is 17 residues long. Germline CDR1 MDHEN, CDR2 SYDVKM. V lost 2 bases to trimming and J lost 1 base; unmatched junction nucleotides: 4. The CDR3 region has the DNA TGTGCCAGCAGTTTAGGACTAGCGGGCGCATCCTACAATGAGCAGTTCTTC. It encodes CASSLGLAGASYNEQFF.

This chain joins TRBV15 and TRBJ2-1; D is possibly TRBD2 (7 bases). V was shortened by 2 bases and J by 9 bases, with 11 bases between the two germline ends. This CDR3 comprises 13 residues. Germline values: CDR1 LNHNV, CDR2 YYDKDF (reference sequence). CDR3 residues: CATSRQGGGEQFF. DNA for the CDR3: TGTGCCACCAGCAGACAGGGAGGGGGTGAGCAGTTCTTC.

On this clone itself: The same CDR3 is also encoded by other DNA sequences in this sample. The V gene is TRBV5-1, the J gene TRBJ2-5; the D gene is possibly TRBD2 (5 bases). Germline V gene data show CDR1 as SGHRS and CDR2 as YFSETQ. The CDR3 runs 13 residues. With 3 bases removed from V and 5 bases from J, the gap between germline ends came to 11 bases. CDR3 nucleotide sequence: TGCGCCAGCAGCTCCGGAGGCGGGGAGACCCAGTACTTC. Translated: CASSSGGGETQYF.

This clone was picked up a small number of times. V is TRBV14 and J is TRBJ1-3; the D is unclear. CDR1 and CDR2 from the germline V gene are SGHDN and FVKESK. The V end was cut by 1 base, the J end by 0 bases, with 7 bases between. The CDR3 has 15 amino acids. The DNA for the CDR3 is TGTGCCAGCAGCCAAGCACAGCTCTCTGGAAACACCATATATTTT. It is translated as CASSQAQLSGNTIYF.

The chain uses TRBV25-1 and TRBJ2-1; TRBD1 is a possible D gene (6 bases). This CDR3 region has 15 residues. The V and J ends lost 6 bases and 4 bases respectively, with 16 bases between them. Looked up from germline, CDR1 is MGHDK and CDR2 is SYGVNS. CDR3 loop: CASSTGSSPYNEQFF. The DNA of the CDR3 is TGTGCCAGCAGCACAGGGTCGTCCCCTTACAATGAGCAGTTCTTC.

This chain connects TRBV9 to TRBJ2-2; D is unclear. Germline V gives CDR1 SGDLS, CDR2 YYNGEE. V lost 4 bases, J lost 2 bases, and 9 bases lay in between. This CDR3 is built from 14 residues. CDR3 nucleotides: TGTGCCAGCAGCATTAGTAGAAACACCGGGGAGCTGTTTTTT. The encoded protein is CASSISRNTGELFF.